The rows below give T cell receptor beta chains drawn from one sample of a study of neurological immune-mediated disorders. TCRdb re-derived calls from the 5' RACE reads in MiXCR, one entry per CDR3 protein. The sample carries about 33,000 distinct CDR3 sequences, 1.5% recorded once. The sequenced material came from PBMCs. The receptors here all came from a woman aged 25-40 years with multiple sclerosis. The CDR3 runs from the conserved cysteine through the conserved F or W. A D gene is named only where the DNA matches it firmly. Size tells how often a clone was seen, or its class if it is expanded.

D gene: TRBD1
clone size: many
J gene: TRBJ2-1
V gene: TRBV20-1
CDR3 protein: CSAREIQGAGEQFF
CDR3 DNA: TGCAGTGCTAGGGAAATACAGGGGGCCGGTGAGCAGTTCTTC

D gene: .
clone size: many
J gene: TRBJ1-1
V gene: TRBV6-5
CDR3 protein: CASSYSMGADTEAFF
CDR3 DNA: TGTGCCAGCAGTTACTCGATGGGGGCAGACACTGAAGCTTTCTTT

D gene: .
clone size: many
J gene: TRBJ2-2
V gene: TRBV12-3/TRBV12-4
CDR3 protein: CASSLVGGAGELFF
CDR3 DNA: TGTGCCAGCAGTTTAGTTGGGGGAGCCGGGGAGCTGTTTTTT

D gene: TRBD1
clone size: many
J gene: TRBJ1-1
V gene: TRBV11-2
CDR3 protein: CASSFRTGNTEAFF
CDR3 DNA: TGTGCCAGCAGCTTCCGGACAGGAAACACTGAAGCTTTCTTT

D gene: TRBD2
clone size: many
J gene: TRBJ2-5
V gene: TRBV5-1
CDR3 protein: CATKRLARETQYF
CDR3 DNA: TGCGCGACCAAGAGACTAGCTAGAGAGACCCAGTACTTC

D gene: .
clone size: many
J gene: TRBJ1-2
V gene: TRBV29-1
CDR3 protein: CSVEDRERGYTF
CDR3 DNA: TGCAGCGTTGAAGACAGGGAGCGTGGCTACACCTTC

D gene: .
clone size: many
J gene: TRBJ1-2
V gene: TRBV5-1
CDR3 protein: CASSLTGPGGYTF
CDR3 DNA: TGCGCCAGCAGCCTGACGGGACCAGGTGGCTACACCTTC

D gene: .
clone size: many
J gene: TRBJ1-2
V gene: TRBV13
CDR3 protein: CASSFRGYSGYTF
CDR3 DNA: TGTGCCAGCAGCTTTCGGGGTTATAGTGGCTACACCTTC

D gene: .
clone size: many
J gene: TRBJ1-5
V gene: TRBV27
CDR3 protein: CASSFDRSGQPQHF
CDR3 DNA: TGTGCCAGCAGTTTCGACAGGTCTGGGCAGCCCCAGCATTTT

D gene: .
clone size: medium-sized
J gene: TRBJ1-1
V gene: TRBV5-1
CDR3 protein: CASSLVGDGAFF
CDR3 DNA: TGCGCCAGCAGCTTGGTCGGGGATGGAGCTTTCTTT

D gene: .
clone size: many
J gene: TRBJ1-4
V gene: TRBV4-3
CDR3 protein: CASSQEGTANEKLFF
CDR3 DNA: TGCGCCAGCAGCCAAGAAGGAACAGCTAATGAAAAACTGTTTTTT

D gene: .
clone size: many
J gene: TRBJ2-7
V gene: TRBV6-2/TRBV6-3
CDR3 protein: CASSYSGNPYEQYF
CDR3 DNA: TGTGCCAGCAGTTACTCGGGCAATCCCTACGAGCAGTACTTC

D gene: TRBD1
clone size: few
J gene: TRBJ2-5
V gene: TRBV6-8
CDR3 protein: CASRTKGPGTGDTETQYF
CDR3 DNA: TGTGCCAGCAGGACTAAAGGCCCCGGGACAGGGGATACGGAGACCCAGTACTTC